Described below is a single T cell receptor beta chain sequence and its context. What it recognizes is unknown. Germline loops: CDR1 SGHRS, CDR2 YFSETQ. Trimming took off 2 bases at V and 3 bases at J, with 8 bases between the two ends. This CDR3 is 13 amino acids long. The PCR used 52 TRBV and 13 TRBJ primers. Profiled with immunoSEQ multiplex PCR; TCRdb holds only in-frame clones, not every one. In the table there are some 15,000 clones, 70% to 85% of which are singletons. These data originate in a study of regulatory T cells. General study points: In CD3G-deficient patients, conventional CD4+ T cells were enriched for hydrophobic CDR3 residues at positions 6 and 7.

What was sequenced was conventional CD4+ T cells sorted from blood. The J gene is TRBJ1-1, the V gene TRBV5-1, with D hard to call. The receptor comes from a person aged 25 to 39 with CD3G deficiency. CDR3 sequence: CASSFDGDTEAFF. The CDR3 DNA reads as TGCGCCAGCAGCTTTGACGGGGACACTGAAGCTTTCTTT.